The text below deals with one T cell receptor beta chain. Its antigen is not known. The data stem from a study of cytomegalovirus exposure and HLA in healthy donors. Study details: Earlier, roughly 180 million T cells were analyzed, and over 95 million unique TCR beta sequences were found among them. Study outcomes and limitations: Trimming of TCR beta V- and J-genes showed a link, identified in a later analysis, to a missense DCLRE1C variant. Available immune exposure information covered CMV serostatus only. Sequencing depth roughly uniform across donors was assumed in presence/absence analyses.

PCR was performed using 60 Vbeta and 13 Jbeta primers. Generated by immunoSEQ multiplex PCR, the TCRdb table keeps only in-frame clones and is missing some. The table shows roughly 180,000 clones, with roughly 80% occurring only once. CDR3 size: 15 residues. CDR1 is SGHTA and CDR2 is FQGNSA in the germline V gene. V shed 5 bases, J shed 2 bases, and the junction held 2 bases outside the gene matches. The chain links TRBV7-2 to TRBJ2-3, with 12 bases lining up with TRBD2. The sample comprised PBMCs. The clonotype was recovered from a woman in her thirties or forties in good health and CMV-seropositive. The chain's CDR3 is CASSRLAGDTDTQYF. CDR3 in DNA: TGTGCCAGCAGCCGACTAGCGGGAGACACAGATACGCAGTATTTT. The variable domain in full, with the rest retrieved from reference TRBV7-2 and TRBJ2-3, is GAGVSQSPSNKVTEKGKDVELRCDPISGHTALYWYRQSLGQGLEFLIYFQGNSAPDKSGLPSDRFSAERTGGSVSTLTIQRTQQEDSAVYLCASSRLAGDTDTQYFGPGTRLTVL.